A selection of T cell receptor beta chains follows, all from one sample in a study of Ad26.COV2.S vaccination and SARS-CoV-2 variants. This table comes from immunoSEQ multiplex PCR, and its TCRdb copy is limited to in-frame clones, with some not included. Here the sample spans about 680,000 clones, about 90% being singletons. Sequenced material: peripheral blood, taken in a trial of Ad26.COV2.S vaccine versus placebo. The receptors shown here come from a person aged 18-65 years who received the Ad26.COV2.S COVID-19 vaccine or a placebo. Each CDR3 is given with its conserved first and last residue. D genes are given only for firm matches. Clone size is not always given. Where it is, it says once, few, many or a class for expanded clones.

J gene,D gene,V gene,clone size,CDR3 protein,CDR3 DNA
TRBJ2-1,NA,TRBV5-1,once,CASSLTDSEQFF,TGCGCCAGCAGCCTAACTGACAGCGAGCAGTTCTTC
TRBJ2-1,NA,TRBV6-9,NA,CASSYSKTSGGEQFF,TGTGCCAGCAGTTATTCGAAAACCTCCGGGGGTGAGCAGTTCTTC
TRBJ2-5,NA,TRBV24-1,NA,CATSEGTAQETQYF,TGTGCCACCAGTGAGGGCACAGCCCAAGAGACCCAGTACTTC
TRBJ1-5,NA,TRBV10-2,NA,CASSEQGSQPQHF,TGCGCCAGCAGTGAGCAGGGCAGTCAGCCCCAGCATTTT
TRBJ2-5,NA,TRBV4-2,NA,CASSPTGLSETQYF,TGTGCCAGCAGCCCGACGGGCTTATCGGAGACCCAGTACTTC
TRBJ2-5,NA,TRBV2,NA,CASSKLVQETQYF,TGTGCCAGCTCGAAGTTGGTTCAAGAGACCCAGTACTTC
TRBJ2-6,NA,TRBV2,NA,CASTTGGAGANVLTF,TGTGCCAGCACCACCGGGGGAGCTGGGGCCAACGTCCTGACTTTC
TRBJ2-6,NA,TRBV10-2,NA,CASTQSGANVLTF,TGCGCCAGCACGCAGTCTGGGGCCAACGTCCTGACTTTC
TRBJ1-2,TRBD1,TRBV5-4,few,CASSLDRGSGYTF,TGTGCCAGCAGCTTGGACAGGGGTTCTGGCTACACCTTC
TRBJ1-6,NA,TRBV5-5,NA,CASSLVTSANSPLHF,TGTGCCAGCAGCTTGGTGACCAGCGCCAATTCACCCCTCCACTTT
TRBJ2-1,NA,TRBV30,NA,CASSLRLGEQFF,TGTGCCTCCTCTCTAAGACTAGGTGAGCAGTTCTTC
TRBJ1-2,NA,TRBV6-5,NA,CASQTGSSYGYTF,TGTGCCAGCCAGACAGGTTCTTCCTATGGCTACACCTTC
TRBJ2-1,TRBD1,TRBV3-1/TRBV3-2,once,CASSHPSYRGNEQFF,TGTGCCAGCAGCCACCCTTCTTACAGGGGCAATGAGCAGTTCTTC
TRBJ1-1,NA,TRBV19,NA,CASSIVRAGTEAFF,TGTGCCAGTAGTATAGTAAGGGCCGGCACTGAAGCTTTCTTT
TRBJ2-7,NA,TRBV7-4,NA,CASSLGDTAYEQYF,TGTGCCAGCAGCTTGGGGGACACAGCCTACGAGCAGTACTTC
TRBJ1-1,NA,TRBV5-4,NA,CASSLRGSTEAFF,TGTGCCAGCAGCTTGCGGGGGTCCACTGAAGCTTTCTTT
TRBJ2-7,NA,TRBV7-2,NA,CASSLDGGAGSSYEQYF,TGTGCCAGCAGCTTAGACGGCGGGGCGGGGAGCTCCTACGAGCAGTACTTC
TRBJ1-4,NA,TRBV6-5,NA,CASSLSGGREKLFF,TGTGCCAGCAGTTTATCTGGGGGGCGGGAAAAACTGTTTTTT
TRBJ1-6,TRBD1,TRBV7-2,NA,CASSSPGQPFSSPLHF,TGTGCCAGCAGCTCCCCGGGACAGCCTTTTAGTTCACCCCTCCACTTT
TRBJ2-1,TRBD2,TRBV12-3/TRBV12-4,NA,CASSGGGKRFF,TGTGCCAGCAGTGGGGGGGGTAAAAGGTTCTTC
TRBJ2-1,TRBD2,TRBV11-3,NA,CASSSRTSGDLREQFF,TGTGCCAGCAGCTCCCGGACTAGCGGGGATCTTCGTGAGCAGTTCTTC
TRBJ2-3,NA,TRBV12-5,NA,CASGLETGQYF,TGTGCTAGTGGTTTGGAGACGGGACAGTATTTT
TRBJ2-3,TRBD1,TRBV11-2,NA,CASRHTGGTINTQYF,TGTGCCAGCAGGCATACAGGGGGAACGATAAATACGCAGTATTTT
TRBJ1-6,NA,TRBV19,NA,CASTRAGDNSPLHF,TGTGCCAGTACTCGGGCAGGGGATAATTCACCCCTCCACTTT
TRBJ1-2,NA,TRBV19,NA,CASSSQLRDYGYTF,TGTGCCAGTTCCTCACAGCTACGGGACTATGGCTACACCTTC
TRBJ1-4,NA,TRBV19,NA,CASNIGAGLNEKLFF,TGTGCCAGTAATATCGGGGCAGGGTTAAATGAAAAACTGTTTTTT
TRBJ1-2,NA,TRBV19,NA,CASSISSYGYTF,TGTGCCAGTAGTATATCCAGCTATGGCTACACCTTC
TRBJ2-1,TRBD2,TRBV19,once,CASSILAGYNEQFF,TGTGCCAGTAGTATTCTAGCGGGGTACAATGAGCAGTTCTTC
TRBJ2-5,NA,TRBV3-1/TRBV3-2,NA,CASSLELGTQYF,TGTGCCAGCAGCCTGGAGCTTGGGACCCAGTACTTC
TRBJ1-2,NA,TRBV6-6,NA,CASSRSPHGSDYGYTF,TGTGCCAGCAGCCGATCCCCACACGGGTCCGACTATGGCTACACCTTC
TRBJ2-2,TRBD2,TRBV4-2,NA,CASSQRLAGAGTGELFF,TGTGCCAGCAGCCAACGACTAGCGGGGGCCGGCACCGGGGAGCTGTTTTTT
TRBJ2-3,TRBD1,TRBV6-5,NA,CASSSLQGTTDTQYF,TGTGCCAGCAGTTCCTTACAGGGGACCACAGATACGCAGTATTTT
TRBJ2-7,NA,TRBV11-2,NA,CASSPHNSALGYEQYF,TGTGCCAGCAGCCCCCATAATTCAGCGCTGGGCTACGAGCAGTACTTC
TRBJ2-7,TRBD1,TRBV18,once,CASSPRDSNYEQYF,TGTGCCAGCTCACCCCGGGACAGCAATTACGAGCAGTACTTC
TRBJ1-6,NA,TRBV7-9,once,CASSTRDLHF,TGTGCCAGCAGCACTAGGGACCTCCACTTT
TRBJ1-1,NA,TRBV3-1/TRBV3-2,NA,CASSQDLGAPRLEEAFF,TGTGCCAGCAGCCAAGATCTTGGGGCACCGAGACTGGAGGAAGCTTTCTTT
TRBJ2-1,NA,TRBV27,NA,CASSQWGATYNEQFF,TGTGCCAGCAGTCAATGGGGGGCCACTTACAATGAGCAGTTCTTC
TRBJ2-5,TRBD2,TRBV9,once,CASSVAGGPETQYF,TGTGCCAGCAGCGTAGCGGGGGGGCCGGAGACCCAGTACTTC
TRBJ2-5,TRBD2,TRBV15,NA,CATSRDRGGAGETQYF,TGTGCCACCAGCAGAGATCGGGGGGGAGCGGGGGAGACCCAGTACTTC
TRBJ2-7,TRBD1,TRBV2,NA,CASRGTGTYEQYF,TGTGCCAGCAGGGGGACAGGTACCTACGAGCAGTACTTC
TRBJ1-5,NA,TRBV24-1,NA,CATGQSNQPQHF,TGTGCCACGGGACAAAGCAATCAGCCCCAGCATTTT
TRBJ2-3,NA,TRBV11-2,NA,CASSGGTPLSTDTQYF,TGTGCCAGCAGCGGCGGGACTCCCTTGAGCACAGATACGCAGTATTTT
TRBJ2-3,NA,TRBV30,NA,CAWTDYSAQYF,TGTGCCTGGACAGACTATTCTGCGCAGTATTTT
TRBJ2-2,NA,TRBV2,NA,CASIQGSQDTGELFF,TGTGCCAGCATCCAGGGTTCTCAGGACACCGGGGAGCTGTTTTTT
TRBJ2-3,TRBD2,TRBV5-5,few,CASSLTSGGADTQYF,TGTGCCAGCAGCTTGACTAGCGGGGGGGCAGATACGCAGTATTTT
TRBJ2-2,TRBD1,TRBV7-8,NA,CASSQTGIAGELFF,TGTGCCAGCAGCCAGACAGGGATCGCCGGGGAGCTGTTTTTT
TRBJ2-5,NA,TRBV30,once,CAWAVRSSDRETQYF,TGTGCCTGGGCCGTCCGGAGCTCAGATCGAGAGACCCAGTACTTC
TRBJ2-7,NA,TRBV29-1,NA,CSVETGGRYEQYF,TGCAGCGTTGAAACGGGGGGCAGGTACGAGCAGTACTTC
TRBJ2-5,NA,TRBV9,NA,CASSVDSGGGETQYF,TGTGCCAGCAGCGTTGACAGTGGGGGTGGAGAGACCCAGTACTTC
TRBJ2-5,TRBD1,TRBV5-1,NA,CASSLSVQGAETQYF,TGCGCCAGCAGCTTGTCTGTCCAGGGGGCGGAGACCCAGTACTTC
TRBJ2-4,TRBD2,TRBV10-2,NA,CASCPGTSGGRAKNIQYF,TGCGCCAGCTGTCCCGGGACTAGCGGGGGGCGGGCCAAAAACATTCAGTACTTC
TRBJ2-7,NA,TRBV5-1,NA,CASSLGLVSEQYF,TGCGCCAGCAGCTTGGGACTAGTCAGCGAGCAGTACTTC
TRBJ1-1,NA,TRBV2,NA,CASSAASAEAFF,TGTGCCAGCAGCGCCGCTTCAGCCGAAGCTTTCTTT
TRBJ2-7,NA,TRBV6-5,NA,CASSYRVRGLNNEQYF,TGTGCCAGCAGTTACAGGGTCCGGGGGCTTAACAACGAGCAGTACTTC